The 14 T cell receptor beta chains below come from one sample, sequenced in a study of T cells in Graves' hyperthyroidism and ophthalmopathy (dated by TCRdb to the late 2010s). Libraries were made using multiplex PCR. Sequenced using an Illumina HiSeq 2000. The TCR beta CDR3 regions were amplified from the RNA transcripts. For the first round of RT-PCR on the TCR CDR3, the HTBI primer set was used together with the Qiagen OneStep RT-PCR kit. TCRdb redid the processing of the public reads, applying fastp at Q25 and MiXCR, and retained in-frame beta chains. CDR3 protein duplicates are merged, each entry listing the most common genes and DNA. Here the sample has approximately 520,000 distinct CDR3 sequences; more than 20% occur a single time. The top ten clonotypes cover about a quarter of the sample. Sequencing was done on a sample of blood. These receptors came from a man between 18 and 29 years old with Graves' hyperthyroidism.

This clonotype was observed a handful of times. The chain carries TRBV11-2 and TRBJ2-2; TRBD1 matches 9 bases. The V and J ends lost 5 bases and 4 bases, in that order; junction bases with no gene match: 5. The length of the CDR3 is 15 residues. The germline CDR1 and CDR2 sequences are SGHAT and FQNNGV. CDR3 loop: CASSRGQGLTGELFF. The CDR3, as DNA: TGTGCCAGCAGCCGGGGACAGGGCCTCACCGGGGAGCTGTTTTTT. Complete variable domain (other parts from reference TRBV11-2 and TRBJ2-2): EAGVAQSPRYKIIEKRQSVAFWCNPISGHATLYWYQQILGQGPKLLIQFQNNGVVDDSQLPKDRFSAERLKGVDSTLKIQPAKLEDSAVYLCASSRGQGLTGELFFGEGSRLTVL.

The V gene is TRBV12-3 or TRBV12-4, the J gene TRBJ1-1; 8 positions match TRBD1. The CDR3 sequence is 11 residues long. J lost 11 bases, V lost 2 bases, and 1 base had no gene match. The CDR3 region is CASSLQGAAFF. CDR3 nucleotides: TGTGCCAGCAGTTTACAGGGGGCCGCTTTCTTT.

V is TRBV28 and J is TRBJ1-1; possibly TRBD1 for D (6 bases). Looked up from germline, CDR1 is MDHEN and CDR2 is SYDVKM. Trimming took 7 bases from V and 7 from J, leaving 22 bases between them. The CDR3 has 15 amino acids. CDR3 region: CASTSSGGAWGEAFF. The CDR3, as DNA: TGTGCCAGCACTTCTAGCGGGGGCGCCTGGGGTGAAGCTTTCTTT.

This clonotype has a count of ten or more. The rearrangement joins TRBV5-1 to TRBJ1-2; no clear D. The CDR3 length is 13 residues. Trimming pared 4 bases from V and 6 bases from J, leaving 13 bases between. Germline V gene lookup returns CDR1 SGHRS and CDR2 YFSETQ. This CDR3 is CASSAVGVDGYTF. In DNA form, the CDR3 reads TGCGCCAGCAGCGCGGTCGGGGTGGATGGCTACACCTTC.

There are many counts of this clonotype. The rearrangement joins TRBV29-1 to TRBJ2-7, with D tentatively TRBD1 or TRBD2 (6 bases each). This CDR3 contains 15 residues. Trimming took off 3 bases at V and 3 bases at J, with 18 bases between the two ends. The germline CDR1 and CDR2 sequences are SQVTM and ANQGSEA. This CDR3 is CSVEVGGGGGYEQYF. Here the CDR3 DNA reads TGCAGCGTTGAGGTCGGAGGGGGAGGTGGCTACGAGCAGTACTTC.

At least ten counts were recorded for this clonotype. The V gene is TRBV27, the J gene TRBJ2-5, with D perhaps matching TRBD2 (6 bases). V lost 5 bases and J lost 7, with 14 bases in between. Per germline, CDR1 MNHEY and CDR2 SMNVEV (reference sequence). This CDR3 has 13 residues. The CDR3 DNA reads as TGTGCCAGCAGTCGAGGGATGGGGGGGACCCAGTACTTC. It is translated as CASSRGMGGTQYF.

This clonotype was found a few times. V and J are TRBV6-2 or TRBV6-3 and TRBJ2-2; D is perhaps TRBD2 (6 bases). The CDR3 is 14 residues long. Trimming shortened V by 6 bases and J by 4 bases, and 12 bases separated the two germline ends. Germline CDR1 MNHEY, CDR2 SVGEGT. The CDR3 region has the DNA TGTGCCAGCAGAGTACCGGGGGTCACCGGGGAGCTGTTTTTT. Its translation is CASRVPGVTGELFF.

The table lists this clonotype with a few counts. This chain links TRBV7-9 with TRBJ2-7, with D possibly being TRBD2 (6 bases). The CDR3 contains 14 residues. Germline V gene sequence: CDR1 SEHNR, CDR2 FQNEAQ (reference sequence). Trimming left V 8 bases short and J 0 bases short, with 14 bases between. The CDR3 spells CASARLGSSYEQYF. CDR3 in DNA: TGTGCCAGCGCCCGACTCGGGAGCTCCTACGAGCAGTACTTC.

The chain joins TRBV6-2 or TRBV6-3 to TRBJ1-1, with TRBD1 as a possible D gene (5 bases). Trimming took 5 bases from V and 5 from J, leaving 21 bases between them. The CDR3 is 16 amino acids. Germline loops: CDR1 MNHEY, CDR2 SVGEGT. CDR3 protein: CASSPQTAGGGTEAFF. CDR3 nucleotides: TGTGCCAGCAGTCCCCAGACAGCTGGCGGGGGGACTGAAGCTTTCTTT.

This clonotype was counted many times. The chain recombines TRBV4-1 with TRBJ1-2; D remains unclear. The CDR3 consists of 15 residues. Trimming shortened V by 1 base and J by 3 bases, and 12 bases separated the two germline ends. Germline assignment: CDR1 MGHRA and CDR2 YSYEKL. The CDR3 bases are TGCGCCAGCAGCCAAGGCGCACGGGTTGACTATGGCTACACCTTC. Amino acid sequence: CASSQGARVDYGYTF.

This clonotype was observed a handful of times. The chain is built from TRBV29-1 and TRBJ2-7; tentative D call: TRBD1 (6 bases). Germline loops: CDR1 SQVTM, CDR2 ANQGSEA. Trimming cost V 6 bases and J 4 bases, with 16 bases left between them. The CDR3 loop spans 13 amino acids. This CDR3 is CSVGADTRYEQYF. The CDR3, as DNA: TGCAGCGTGGGGGCGGACACCCGTTACGAGCAGTACTTC.

The V and J genes are TRBV15 and TRBJ2-7; 7 nucleotides agree with TRBD1. Germline V gene lookup returns CDR1 LNHNV and CDR2 YYDKDF (reference sequence). Trimming at V came to 1 base and at J to 6 bases, leaving 9 bases not matched to a gene. The CDR3 contains 15 residues. CDR3 bases: TGTGCCACCAGCAGAGCAAGACAGGGTGGCGGCGAGCAGTACTTC. Amino acids: CATSRARQGGGEQYF.

Note on this clonotype: The conserved phenylalanine or tryptophan is not found at the CDR3 terminus, so this likely reflects a read error. V and J are TRBV2 and TRBJ1-1; TRBD1 might be the D (5 bases). V shed 9 bases and J shed 1 base, with 12 bases lying between them. From germline, CDR1 is SNHLY and CDR2 FYNNEI. The CDR3 runs to 13 residues. The DNA of the CDR3 is TGTGCCAGTGCCGGGGGTGAGAACACTGAAGCTTTCCTT. It yields the protein CASAGGENTEAFL.

This clonotype appeared many times. The rearrangement links TRBV30 to TRBJ2-5; weak D call: TRBD2 (5 bases). From germline, CDR1 is GTSNPN and CDR2 SVGIG (reference sequence). V was pared by 2 bases and J by 2 bases, with 15 bases between. The CDR3 length is 15 residues. CDR3 nucleotide sequence: TGTGCCTGGAGTTTTGGGTTTAGGAGGCAAGAGACCCAGTACTTC. This translates into CAWSFGFRRQETQYF.